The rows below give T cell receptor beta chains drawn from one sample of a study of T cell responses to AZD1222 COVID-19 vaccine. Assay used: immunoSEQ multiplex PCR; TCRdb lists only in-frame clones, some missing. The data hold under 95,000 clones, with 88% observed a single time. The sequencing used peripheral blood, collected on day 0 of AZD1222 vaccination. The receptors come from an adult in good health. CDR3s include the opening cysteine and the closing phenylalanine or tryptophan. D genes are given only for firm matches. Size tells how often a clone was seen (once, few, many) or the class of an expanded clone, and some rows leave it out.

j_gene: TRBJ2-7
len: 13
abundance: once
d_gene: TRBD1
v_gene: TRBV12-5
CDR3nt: TGTGCTAGTGGCCTGGACAGGGCTGGCGAGCAGTACTTC
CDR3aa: CASGLDRAGEQYF

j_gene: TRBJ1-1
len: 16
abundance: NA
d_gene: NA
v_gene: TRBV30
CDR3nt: TGTGCCTGGATCCCCGGGGGGAGGGTTAGAAACACTGAAGCTTTCTTT
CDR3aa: CAWIPGGRVRNTEAFF

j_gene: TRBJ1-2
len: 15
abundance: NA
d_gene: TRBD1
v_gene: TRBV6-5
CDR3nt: TGTGCCAGCAGTTACTCGAGAGGGGGCGCTGATGGCTACACCTTC
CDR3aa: CASSYSRGGADGYTF

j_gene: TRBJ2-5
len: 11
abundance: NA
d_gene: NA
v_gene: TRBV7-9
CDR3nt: TGTGCCAGCAGCTTTCAAGAGACCCAGTACTTC
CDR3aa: CASSFQETQYF

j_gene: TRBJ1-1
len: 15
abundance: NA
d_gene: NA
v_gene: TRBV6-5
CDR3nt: TGTGCCAGCAGGCCGGCCGGCAGCTTGAACACTGAAGCTTTCTTT
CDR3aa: CASRPAGSLNTEAFF

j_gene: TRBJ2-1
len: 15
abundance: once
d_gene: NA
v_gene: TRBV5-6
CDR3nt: TGTGCCAGCAGCTTGGGAGGGGGCTCCTACAATGAGCAGTTCTTC
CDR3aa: CASSLGGGSYNEQFF

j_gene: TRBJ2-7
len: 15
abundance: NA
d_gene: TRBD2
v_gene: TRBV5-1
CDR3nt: TGCGCCAGCAGCCCGGTGGTAGCGGGGACCTGGGAGCAGTACTTC
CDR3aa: CASSPVVAGTWEQYF

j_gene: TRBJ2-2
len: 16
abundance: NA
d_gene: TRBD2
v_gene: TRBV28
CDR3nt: TGTGCCAGCAGCCGCGGAGCGGGAGGTTCTGGCGGGGAGCTGTTTTTT
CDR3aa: CASSRGAGGSGGELFF

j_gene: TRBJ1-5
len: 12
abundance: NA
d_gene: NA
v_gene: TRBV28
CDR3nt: TGTGCCAGCAGGGGAGGCAATCAGCCCCAGCATTTT
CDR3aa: CASRGGNQPQHF

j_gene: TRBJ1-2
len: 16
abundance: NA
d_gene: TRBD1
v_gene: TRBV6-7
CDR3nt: TGTGCCAGCAGTTACTCGAACCGACAGGGAGGTCGGGGCTACACCTTC
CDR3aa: CASSYSNRQGGRGYTF

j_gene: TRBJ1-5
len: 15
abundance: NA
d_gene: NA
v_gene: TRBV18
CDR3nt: TGTGCCAGCTCACGCAATGACAGGAGCAATCAGCCCCAGCATTTT
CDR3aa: CASSRNDRSNQPQHF

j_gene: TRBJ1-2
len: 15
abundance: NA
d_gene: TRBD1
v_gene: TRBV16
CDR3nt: TGTGCCAGCAGCCTACGAAACAGGGGATGGTATGGCTACACCTTC
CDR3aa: CASSLRNRGWYGYTF

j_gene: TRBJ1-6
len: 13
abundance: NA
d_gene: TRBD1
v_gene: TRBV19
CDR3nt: TGTGCCAGTAGGGACAGGGGAGGTTCACCCCTCCACTTT
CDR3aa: CASRDRGGSPLHF

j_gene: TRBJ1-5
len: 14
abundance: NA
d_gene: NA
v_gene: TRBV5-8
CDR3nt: TGTGCCAGCAGCCCGGGACTTCTAGGCCAGCCCCAGCATTTT
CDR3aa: CASSPGLLGQPQHF

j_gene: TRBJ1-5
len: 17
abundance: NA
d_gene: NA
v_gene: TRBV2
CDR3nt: TGTGCCAGCAGTCATGGGTGGGGGGCTTTTGGCAATCAGCCCCAGCATTTT
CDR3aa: CASSHGWGAFGNQPQHF

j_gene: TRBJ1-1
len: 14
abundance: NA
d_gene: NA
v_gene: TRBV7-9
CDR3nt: TGTGCCAGCATCCCCGGGACGGCGAACACTGAAGCTTTCTTT
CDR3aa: CASIPGTANTEAFF

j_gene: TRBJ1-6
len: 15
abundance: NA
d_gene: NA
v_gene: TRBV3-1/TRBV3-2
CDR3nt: TGTGCCAGCCGACTACGACAGGACTATAATTCACCCCTCCACTTT
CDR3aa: CASRLRQDYNSPLHF

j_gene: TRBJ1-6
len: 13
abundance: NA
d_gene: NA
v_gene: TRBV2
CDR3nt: TGTGCCAGCAGGCCAGGGCAGAATTCACCCCTCCACTTT
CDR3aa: CASRPGQNSPLHF

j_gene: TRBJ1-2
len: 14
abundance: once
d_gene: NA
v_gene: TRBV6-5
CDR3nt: TGTGCCAGCAGTTACTCGGGGGAACTCTATGGCTACACCTTC
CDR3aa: CASSYSGELYGYTF

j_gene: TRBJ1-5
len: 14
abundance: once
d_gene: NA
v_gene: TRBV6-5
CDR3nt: TGTGCCAGCAGTACCGGACAGTTGAATCAGCCCCAGCATTTT
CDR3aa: CASSTGQLNQPQHF

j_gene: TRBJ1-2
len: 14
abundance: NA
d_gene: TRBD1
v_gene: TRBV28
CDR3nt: TGTGCCAGCAGTTTAAGGGACAGGTTCAATGGCTACACCTTC
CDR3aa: CASSLRDRFNGYTF

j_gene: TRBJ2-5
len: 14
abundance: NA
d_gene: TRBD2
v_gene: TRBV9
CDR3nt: TGTGCCAGCAGCGCAACTAGCGTCCAAGAGACCCAGTACTTC
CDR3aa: CASSATSVQETQYF

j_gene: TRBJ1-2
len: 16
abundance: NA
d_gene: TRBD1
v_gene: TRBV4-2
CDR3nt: TGTGCCAGCAGCCAAGAAGGGGACAGGTTATACTATGGCTACACCTTC
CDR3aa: CASSQEGDRLYYGYTF

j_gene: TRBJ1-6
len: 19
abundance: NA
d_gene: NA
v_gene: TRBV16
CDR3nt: TGTGCCAGCAGCCATGACACCCGCCGCTCGGGGGCTGGGAATTCACCCCTCCACTTT
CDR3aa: CASSHDTRRSGAGNSPLHF

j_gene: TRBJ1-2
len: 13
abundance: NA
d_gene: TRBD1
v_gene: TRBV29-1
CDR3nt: TGCAGCGTTGGACAGGGAGATAACTATGGCTACACCTTC
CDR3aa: CSVGQGDNYGYTF

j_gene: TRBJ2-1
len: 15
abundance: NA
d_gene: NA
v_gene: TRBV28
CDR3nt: TGTGCCAGCTTTAGCGGACCGAGCTCCTACAATGAGCAGTTCTTC
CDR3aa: CASFSGPSSYNEQFF

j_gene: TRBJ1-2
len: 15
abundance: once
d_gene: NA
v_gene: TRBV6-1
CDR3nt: TGTGCCAGCAGCGAAGGCTTGACGCGACTTTATGGCTACACCTTC
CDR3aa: CASSEGLTRLYGYTF

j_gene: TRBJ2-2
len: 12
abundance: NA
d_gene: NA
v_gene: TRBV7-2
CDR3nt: TGTGCCAGCAGCGATAACACCGGGGAGCTGTTTTTT
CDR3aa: CASSDNTGELFF